This T cell receptor beta chain was profiled in a study of tumor-infiltrating lymphocytes in glioblastoma multiforme. The germline V gene encodes CDR1 MNHEY and CDR2 SVGAGI. The CDR3 covers 16 residues. TCR beta libraries were built from RNA through three nested multiplex PCR rounds using modified ARM-PCR. TCRB-specific cDNA synthesis used around 550 ng of total RNA. From the multiplex PCR reads, TCRdb called clonotypes with MiXCR, one entry per CDR3 protein. The repertoire consists of about 13,000 distinct CDR3 sequences, with roughly 68% occurring once and the leading ten covering roughly 28%. This clonotype was observed a single time. Sequence at one end of the junction differs from germline and may be a read error.

This sequence was found in a male donor with glioblastoma. Sequenced sample: brain tumor tissue. The chain has TRBV6-5 and TRBJ1-1; TRBD1 matches 7 bases. CDR3 bases: TGTGCTAGCATGGACAGGAGGTCGACTATGAACACTGAAGTTTTCTTT. Protein: CASMDRRSTMNTEVFF.